Shown below are 27 T cell receptor beta chains from a single sample sequenced in a study of blood T cell repertoires in COVID-19. Using immunoSEQ multiplex PCR, the repertoire was profiled, and TCRdb retains in-frame clones only, with some absent. The repertoire has roughly 140,000 clones, about 85% of them found once; the top ten carry 6.2%. Sequencing input: PBMCs or T cells enriched from blood (not recorded which). The receptor source for this set is a woman in her 40s who had recovered from COVID-19.

The rearrangement uses TRBV30 and TRBJ1-1, with D perhaps TRBD1 (5 bases). CDR3 size: 14 residues. The germline V and J ends were trimmed by 0 bases and 6 bases, with 14 bases remaining between them. Germline V gives CDR1 GTSNPN, CDR2 SVGIG (reference sequence). For the CDR3, the DNA is TGTGCCTGGAGTGTAGGAGCGGGGACCGCTGAAGCTTTCTTT. Amino acids: CAWSVGAGTAEAFF.

V gene TRBV19 combines with J gene TRBJ2-1; TRBD2 matches 8 bases. The germline V gene encodes CDR1 LNHDA and CDR2 SQIVND (reference sequence). Germline trimming cut 6 bases from V and 4 bases from J; bases unmatched to any gene: 5. The CDR3 extends over 14 amino acids. Written as DNA, the CDR3 is TGTGCCAGTAGGCGTGCTAGCGGGTACAATGAGCAGTTCTTC. Protein sequence: CASRRASGYNEQFF.

The chain uses TRBV6-6 and TRBJ1-2; D ambiguous. This CDR3 spans 16 amino acids. Trimming removed 7 bases at V and 4 bases at J, with 22 bases between. Germline CDR1 and CDR2: MNHNY and SVGAGI (reference sequence). CDR3: CASTLGLGAAAYGYTF. CDR3 sequence (DNA): TGTGCCAGCACCCTTGGGCTGGGAGCCGCAGCCTATGGCTACACCTTC.

V is TRBV30 and J is TRBJ1-1, with TRBD1 as a possible D gene (5 bases). Germline V CDR1 and CDR2: GTSNPN, SVGIG (reference sequence). The CDR3 sequence is 13 residues long. The V end lost 1 base, the J end lost 0 bases, and 6 bases lay between the germline ends. The CDR3 reads CAWSAGVNTEAFF. In DNA, the CDR3 is TGTGCCTGGAGTGCGGGGGTGAACACTGAAGCTTTCTTT.

The CDR3 nucleotides are TGTGCCAGCAGTACTAGCGGGAGAGAAAAGACCCAGTACTTC. This codes for CASSTSGREKTQYF. The chain carries TRBV7-9 and TRBJ2-5; 11 bases fit TRBD2. V trimming: 6 bases; J trimming: 6 bases; junction bases outside the gene matches: 6. Germline V gene sequence: CDR1 SEHNR, CDR2 FQNEAQ (reference sequence). The CDR3 runs to 14 residues.

The J gene is TRBJ2-7, the V gene TRBV2; the D gene is possibly TRBD2 (6 bases). The CDR3 has 18 residues. V was clipped by 6 bases and J by 0 bases, with 24 bases between them. Germline values: CDR1 SNHLY, CDR2 FYNNEI. CDR3 DNA sequence: TGTGCCAGCAGCGCACTAGGGACTTTGGTTTCCAGCTCCTACGAGCAGTACTTC. Residues: CASSALGTLVSSSYEQYF.

This sequence joins TRBV3-1 (or the pseudogene TRBV3-2) and TRBJ1-1; 7 bases align to TRBD1. Germline trimming cut 4 bases from V and 8 bases from J; bases unmatched to any gene: 4. The CDR3 contains 12 residues. Germline CDR1 LGHDT, CDR2 YNNKEL (reference sequence). CDR3 amino acids: CASSRGQSEAFF. DNA of the CDR3: TGTGCCAGCAGCCGGGGACAGTCCGAAGCTTTCTTT.

The chain combines TRBV7-2 with TRBJ1-3, with D possibly matching TRBD1 (5 bases). The CDR3 has 14 residues. V lost 3 bases and J 0 bases, leaving 6 bases between the germline ends. The germline gives CDR1 SGHTA, CDR2 FQGNSA. CDR3 residues: CASSLGHSGNTIYF. Written as DNA, the CDR3 is TGTGCCAGCAGCTTGGGGCACTCTGGAAACACCATATATTTT.

The V call is TRBV2, the J call TRBJ2-3, with D perhaps matching TRBD2 (5 bases). Trimming removed 7 bases from V and 4 bases from J, with 12 bases in between. The CDR3 length is 13 residues. Germline CDR1 reads SNHLY; CDR2 reads FYNNEI. Here the CDR3 DNA reads TGTGCCAGCAAGGCTAGCTACCCAGATACGCAGTATTTT. Its protein is CASKASYPDTQYF.

The J gene is TRBJ2-5, the V gene TRBV30, with 11 bases aligning to TRBD1. V lost 5 bases to trimming and J lost 1 base; unmatched junction nucleotides: 0. Germline CDR1 is GTSNPN and CDR2 is SVGIG (reference sequence). The CDR3 spans 13 residues. The CDR3 loop is CAWGTGGQETQYF. DNA for the CDR3: TGTGCCTGGGGGACAGGGGGCCAAGAGACCCAGTACTTC. The full variable domain, in which reference TRBV30 and TRBJ2-5 provide the parts outside the CDR3, is SQTIHQWPATLVQPVGSPLSLECTVEGTSNPNLYWYRQAAGRGLQLLFYSVGIGQISSEVPQNLSASRPQDRQFILSSKKLLLSDSGFYLCAWGTGGQETQYFGPGTRLLVL.

The chain uses TRBV5-1 and TRBJ2-1, with 9 bases matching TRBD1. The CDR3 consists of 15 residues. The V gene's germline CDR1 is SGHRS and CDR2 YFSETQ. The V and J ends lost 3 bases and 8 bases, in that order; junction bases with no gene match: 9. CDR3 DNA sequence: TGCGCCAGCAGCTCGCGACAGGGGGGGTCCCATGAGCAGTTCTTC. Amino acid sequence: CASSSRQGGSHEQFF.

This rearrangement joins TRBV28 to TRBJ1-4; 7 bases fit TRBD1. The J segment lost 0 bases and the V segment lost 2 bases, leaving 15 bases of the junction unmatched. Germline lookup yields CDR1 MDHEN and CDR2 SYDVKM. CDR3 length equals 20 residues. The CDR3 DNA is TGTGCCAGCAGTTTAGGAGATACAGGGGCCCACGTTGCAACTAATGAAAAACTGTTTTTT. Encoded protein: CASSLGDTGAHVATNEKLFF. The full variable domain, with the rest looked up from reference TRBV28 and TRBJ1-4, is DVKVTQSSRYLVKRTGEKVFLECVQDMDHENMFWYRQDPGLGLRLIYFSYDVKMKEKGDIPEGYSVSREKKERFSLILESASTNQTSMYLCASSLGDTGAHVATNEKLFFGSGTQLSVL.

This clone was observed a single time. The CDR3 region has the DNA TGTGCCAGCAGCTGGACTTATGAGGGCTCCTACGAGCAGTACTTC. Its protein is CASSWTYEGSYEQYF. This sequence joins TRBV5-8 and TRBJ2-7; D perhaps matches TRBD2 (5 bases). The V end was cut by 3 bases, the J end by 0 bases, with 13 bases between. CDR1 and CDR2 (germline): SGHTS, YDEGEE. The CDR3 totals 15 residues.

The chain recombines TRBV6-1 with TRBJ1-6; D call uncertain. Deletions cut 0 bases from V and 5 bases from J, with 8 bases between. Looked up from germline, CDR1 is MNHNS and CDR2 is SASEGT. This CDR3 has 15 residues. The CDR3 nucleotides read TGTGCCAGCAGTGAAGCCCAACTGGATAATTCACCCCTCCACTTT. It translates to CASSEAQLDNSPLHF.

The chain uses TRBV2 and TRBJ1-5, with TRBD1 matching 9 bases. Losses at the gene ends were 6 bases for V and 0 bases for J; bases not matched to a gene: 9. Per the germline V gene, CDR1 is SNHLY and CDR2 is FYNNEI. This CDR3 is 17 amino acids long. CDR3 sequence (DNA): TGTGCCAGCAGAGAGGGACAGGGCGACTATAGCAATCAGCCCCAGCATTTT. Translating gives CASREGQGDYSNQPQHF.

The chain links TRBV29-1 to TRBJ1-1, with D possibly matching TRBD1 (6 bases). Germline V lookup: CDR1 SQVTM, CDR2 ANQGSEA. This CDR3 is built from 13 residues. The V end lost 3 bases, the J end lost 5 bases, and 13 bases lay between the germline ends. The CDR3 sequence is CSVDRGAQTEAFF. DNA of the CDR3: TGCAGCGTTGATCGGGGGGCTCAAACTGAAGCTTTCTTT.

CDR3 amino acids: CASSSGLYEQYF. CDR3 nucleotide sequence: TGTGCCAGTAGTTCGGGACTCTACGAGCAGTACTTC. The rearrangement links TRBV19 to TRBJ2-7, with D perhaps TRBD2 (6 bases). This CDR3 has 12 amino acids. V was cut by 5 bases and J by 3 bases, with 8 bases left in between. CDR1 and CDR2 (germline): LNHDA, SQIVND (reference sequence).

In this sample, this clone turned up once. The chain couples TRBV6-2 or TRBV6-3 to TRBJ2-1; D uncertain. Germline V gives CDR1 MNHEY, CDR2 SVGEGT. With 2 bases removed from V and 6 bases from J, the gap between germline ends came to 11 bases. CDR3 length equals 14 residues. The CDR3 sequence is CASSYAGPSNEQFF. For the CDR3, the DNA is TGTGCCAGCAGTTACGCAGGTCCCTCCAATGAGCAGTTCTTC.

This clone was counted a single time. CDR3 nucleotides: TGCGCCAGCAGCTTGGGGACAGGGGACTTCTATGGCTACACCTTC. Translating gives CASSLGTGDFYGYTF. The chain employs TRBV5-1 and TRBJ1-2; 9 bases are shared with TRBD1. CDR1 is SGHRS, CDR2 YFSETQ, per germline. This CDR3 spans 15 amino acids. The ends lost 0 bases at V and 4 bases at J; junction bases unmatched: 4.

Turning to this clone: One junction end does not reproduce the germline sequence, and a read error may be involved. CDR3 sequence reads: CASSLAMGQNYEQYF. Here the CDR3 DNA reads TGTGCTAGCAGCTTAGCGATGGGACAGAATTACGAGCAGTACTTC. The genes are TRBV7-7 and TRBJ2-7, with 7 nucleotides matching TRBD1. Germline CDR1 SSHAT, CDR2 FNYEAQ (reference sequence). There are 15 residues in the CDR3.

A few counts support this clone. The chain uses TRBV19 and TRBJ1-1; no firm D call. CDR1 LNHDA and CDR2 SQIVND come from the germline V gene (reference sequence). V shed 0 bases and J shed 5 bases, with 10 bases lying between them. The CDR3 length is 14 residues. The CDR3 nucleotides are TGTGCCAGTAGTATAGATGTAGGGAGTACTGAAGCTTTCTTT. Its translation: CASSIDVGSTEAFF. The variable domain in full, with the rest retrieved from reference TRBV19 and TRBJ1-1, is DGGITQSPKYLFRKEGQNVTLSCEQNLNHDAMYWYRQDPGQGLRLIYYSQIVNDFQKGDIAEGYSVSREKKESFPLTVTSAQKNPTAFYLCASSIDVGSTEAFFGQGTRLTVV.

The chain has TRBV29-1 and TRBJ1-4; the match to TRBD1 covers 10 bases. The V segment lost 7 bases and the J segment 8 bases; nucleotides outside the gene matches: 10. CDR1 is SQVTM and CDR2 is ANQGSEA in the germline V gene. There are 14 residues in the CDR3. The CDR3 DNA follows: TGCAGCGCTCGGGGGACAGGGGAGGGCGAAAAACTGTTTTTT. This gives the protein CSARGTGEGEKLFF.

The gene calls are TRBV14 and TRBJ2-1; 9 bases map to TRBD1. V lost 4 bases to trimming and J lost 9 bases; unmatched junction nucleotides: 7. The CDR3 totals 14 residues. The V gene's germline CDR1 is SGHDN and CDR2 FVKESK. DNA of the CDR3: TGTGCCAGCAGCCTTTCCGGGACAGGGTCTGAGCAGTTCTTC. As protein: CASSLSGTGSEQFF.

This clone was observed once. The rearrangement joins TRBV11-3 to TRBJ2-1, with 9 bases identical to TRBD1. Germline CDR1 is SGHNT and CDR2 is YENEEA. CDR3 length: 15 amino acids. The V gene end was trimmed by 5 bases and the J gene end by 8 bases; junction bases not matched to a gene: 10. Here the CDR3 reads CASSPNYRGQDEQFF. CDR3 coding DNA: TGTGCCAGCAGCCCTAATTACAGGGGGCAGGATGAGCAGTTCTTC.

The gene calls are TRBV5-1 and TRBJ1-4; TRBD1 agrees at 9 bases. V lost 2 bases and J lost 0; bases outside the gene matches: 5. The CDR3 sequence is 17 residues long. In germline, CDR1 is SGHRS, CDR2 YFSETQ. CDR3 nucleotides: TGCGCCAGCAGCTTACGGACAGGGGCCGCAACTAATGAAAAACTGTTTTTT. This encodes CASSLRTGAATNEKLFF.

This chain links TRBV5-4 with TRBJ1-1, with D maybe TRBD1 (6 bases). The V end was cut by 0 bases, the J end by 6 bases, with 9 bases between. Germline V lookup: CDR1 SGHNT, CDR2 YYREEE (reference sequence). CDR3 length: 13 amino acids. Here the CDR3 reads CASSLGRTAEAFF. The CDR3 bases are TGTGCCAGCAGCTTGGGTCGGACAGCTGAAGCTTTCTTT.

The chain combines TRBV19 with TRBJ2-7; 7 bases are a match to TRBD1. CDR3 length: 13 residues. V was pared by 11 bases and J by 4 bases, with 11 bases of the junction left unmatched. The germline CDR1 and CDR2 sequences are LNHDA and SQIVND (reference sequence). The CDR3 coding sequence is TGTGCCGCTCGCTCCGGGACAGATTACGAGCAGTACTTC. Translated, it gives CAARSGTDYEQYF. Full variable domain (outside the CDR3, taken from reference TRBV19 and TRBJ2-7): DGGITQSPKYLFRKEGQNVTLSCEQNLNHDAMYWYRQDPGQGLRLIYYSQIVNDFQKGDIAEGYSVSREKKESFPLTVTSAQKNPTAFYLCAARSGTDYEQYFGPGTRLTVT.